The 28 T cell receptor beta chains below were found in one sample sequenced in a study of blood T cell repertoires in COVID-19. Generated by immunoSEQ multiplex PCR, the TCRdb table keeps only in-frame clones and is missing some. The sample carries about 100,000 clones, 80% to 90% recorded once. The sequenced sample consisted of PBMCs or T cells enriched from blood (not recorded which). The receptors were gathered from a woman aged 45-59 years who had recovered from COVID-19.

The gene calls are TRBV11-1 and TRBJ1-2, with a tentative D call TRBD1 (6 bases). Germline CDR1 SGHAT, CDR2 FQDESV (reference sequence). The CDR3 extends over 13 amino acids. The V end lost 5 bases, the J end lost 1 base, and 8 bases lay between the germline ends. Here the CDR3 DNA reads TGTGCCAGCAGCACACAGGGTAACTATGGCTACACCTTC. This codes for CASSTQGNYGYTF.

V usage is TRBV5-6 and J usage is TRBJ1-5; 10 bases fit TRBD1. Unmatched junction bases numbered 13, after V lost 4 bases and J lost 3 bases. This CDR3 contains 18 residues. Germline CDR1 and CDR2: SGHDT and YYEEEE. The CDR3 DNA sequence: TGTGCCAGCAGCCCAACCGAATCGGACAGGGGGGACAATCAGCCCCAGCATTTT. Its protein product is CASSPTESDRGDNQPQHF.

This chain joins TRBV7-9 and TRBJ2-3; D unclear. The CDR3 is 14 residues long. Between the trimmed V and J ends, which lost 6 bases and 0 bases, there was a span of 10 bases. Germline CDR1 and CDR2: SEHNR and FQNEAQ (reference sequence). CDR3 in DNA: TGTGCCAGCAGGGCGCAGGCCAGCACAGATACGCAGTATTTT. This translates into CASRAQASTDTQYF. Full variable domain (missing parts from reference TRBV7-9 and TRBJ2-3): DTGVSQNPRHKITKRGQNVTFRCDPISEHNRLYWYRQTLGQGPEFLTYFQNEAQLEKSRLLSDRFSAERPKGSFSTLEIQRTEQGDSAMYLCASRAQASTDTQYFGPGTRLTVL.

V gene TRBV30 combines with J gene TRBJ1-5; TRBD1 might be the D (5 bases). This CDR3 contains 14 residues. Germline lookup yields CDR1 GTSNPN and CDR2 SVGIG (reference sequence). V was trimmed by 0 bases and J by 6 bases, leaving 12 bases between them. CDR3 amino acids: CAWSVGDGGQPQHF. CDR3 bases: TGTGCCTGGAGTGTAGGGGATGGCGGTCAGCCCCAGCATTTT.

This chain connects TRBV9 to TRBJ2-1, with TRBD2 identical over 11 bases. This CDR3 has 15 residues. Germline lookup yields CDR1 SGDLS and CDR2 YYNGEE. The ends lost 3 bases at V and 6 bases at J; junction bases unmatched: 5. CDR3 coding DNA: TGTGCCAGCAGCGCCTTGGGACTAGCGGCCAATGAGCAGTTCTTC. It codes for CASSALGLAANEQFF.

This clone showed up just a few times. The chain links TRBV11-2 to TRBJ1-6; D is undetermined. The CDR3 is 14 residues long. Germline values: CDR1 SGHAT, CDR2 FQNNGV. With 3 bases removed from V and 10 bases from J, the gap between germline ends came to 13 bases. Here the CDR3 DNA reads TGTGCCAGCAGCTTCAATCCAGGCGGGTCACCCCTCCACTTT. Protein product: CASSFNPGGSPLHF. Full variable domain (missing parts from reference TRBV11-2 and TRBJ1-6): EAGVAQSPRYKIIEKRQSVAFWCNPISGHATLYWYQQILGQGPKLLIQFQNNGVVDDSQLPKDRFSAERLKGVDSTLKIQPAKLEDSAVYLCASSFNPGGSPLHFGNGTRLTVT.

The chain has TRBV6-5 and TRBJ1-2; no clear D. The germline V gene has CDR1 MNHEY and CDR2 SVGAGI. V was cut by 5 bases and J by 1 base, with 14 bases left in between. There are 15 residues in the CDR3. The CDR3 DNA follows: TGTGCCAGCAGTAAGGAGGGAGGACTTAACTATGGCTACACCTTC. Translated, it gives CASSKEGGLNYGYTF.

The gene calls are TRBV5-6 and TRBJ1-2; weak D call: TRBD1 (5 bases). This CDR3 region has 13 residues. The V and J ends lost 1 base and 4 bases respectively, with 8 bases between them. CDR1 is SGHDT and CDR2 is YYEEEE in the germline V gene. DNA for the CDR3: TGTGCCAGCAGCTTGAAGCAGGGCTATGGCTACACCTTC. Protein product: CASSLKQGYGYTF.

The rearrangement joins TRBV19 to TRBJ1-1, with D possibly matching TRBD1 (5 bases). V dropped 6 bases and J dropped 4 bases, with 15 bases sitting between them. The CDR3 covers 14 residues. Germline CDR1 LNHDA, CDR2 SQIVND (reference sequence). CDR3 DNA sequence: TGTGCCAGTAGCCCCTTGGGGGAGGGCACTGAAGCTTTCTTT. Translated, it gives CASSPLGEGTEAFF.

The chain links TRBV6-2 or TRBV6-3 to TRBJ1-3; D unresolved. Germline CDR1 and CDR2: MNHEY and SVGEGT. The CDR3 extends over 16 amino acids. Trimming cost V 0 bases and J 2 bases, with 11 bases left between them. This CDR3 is CASSYSPGDTGNTIYF. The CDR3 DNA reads TGTGCCAGCAGTTACTCTCCCGGGGATACTGGAAACACCATATATTTT.

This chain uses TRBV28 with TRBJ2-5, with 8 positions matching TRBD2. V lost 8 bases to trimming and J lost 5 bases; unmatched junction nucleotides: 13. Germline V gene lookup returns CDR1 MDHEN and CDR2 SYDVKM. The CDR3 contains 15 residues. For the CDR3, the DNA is TGTGCCAGCTCACTTTCCGGGAGGGCCGGTGAGACCCAGTACTTC. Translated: CASSLSGRAGETQYF.

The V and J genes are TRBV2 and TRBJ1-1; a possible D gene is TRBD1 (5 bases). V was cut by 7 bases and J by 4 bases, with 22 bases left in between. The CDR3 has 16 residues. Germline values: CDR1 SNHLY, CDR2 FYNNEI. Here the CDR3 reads CASTGSGSGWATEAFF. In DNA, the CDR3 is TGTGCCAGCACAGGTTCAGGTTCAGGGTGGGCCACTGAAGCTTTCTTT. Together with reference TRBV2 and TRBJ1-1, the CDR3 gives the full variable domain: EPEVTQTPSHQVTQMGQEVILRCVPISNHLYFYWYRQILGQKVEFLVSFYNNEISEKSEIFDDQFSVERPDGSNFTLKIRSTKLEDSAMYFCASTGSGSGWATEAFFGQGTRLTVV.

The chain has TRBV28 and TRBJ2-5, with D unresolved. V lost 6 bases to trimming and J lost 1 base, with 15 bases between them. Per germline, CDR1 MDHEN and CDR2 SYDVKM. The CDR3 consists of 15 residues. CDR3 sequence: CASRNPGLLQETQYF. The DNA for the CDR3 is TGTGCCAGCAGAAACCCCGGGTTGCTCCAAGAGACCCAGTACTTC.

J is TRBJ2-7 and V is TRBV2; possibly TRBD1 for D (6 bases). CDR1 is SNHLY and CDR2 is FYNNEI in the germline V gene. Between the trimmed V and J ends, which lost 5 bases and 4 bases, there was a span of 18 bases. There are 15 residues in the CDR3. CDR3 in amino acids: CASSLTSTTGYEQYF. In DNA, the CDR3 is TGTGCCAGCAGTCTAACCTCAACGACAGGATACGAGCAGTACTTC.

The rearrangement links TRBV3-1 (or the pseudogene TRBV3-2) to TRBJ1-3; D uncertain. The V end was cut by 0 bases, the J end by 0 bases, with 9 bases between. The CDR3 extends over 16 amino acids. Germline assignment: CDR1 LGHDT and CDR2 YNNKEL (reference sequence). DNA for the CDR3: TGTGCCAGCAGCCAAGATAGAGTCCTCTCTGGAAACACCATATATTTT. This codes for CASSQDRVLSGNTIYF.

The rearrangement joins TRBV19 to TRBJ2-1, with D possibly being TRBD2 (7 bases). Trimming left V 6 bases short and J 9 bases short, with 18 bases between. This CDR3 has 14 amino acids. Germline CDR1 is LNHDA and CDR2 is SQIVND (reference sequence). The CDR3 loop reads CASSPTRGGAEQFF. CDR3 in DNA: TGTGCCAGTAGCCCGACTAGAGGGGGGGCTGAGCAGTTCTTC.

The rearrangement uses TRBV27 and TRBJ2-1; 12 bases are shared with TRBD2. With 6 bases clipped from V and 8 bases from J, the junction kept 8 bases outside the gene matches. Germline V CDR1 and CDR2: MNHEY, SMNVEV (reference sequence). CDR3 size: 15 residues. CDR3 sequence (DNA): TGTGCCAGCAGCTTCTCTGGGACTAGCGGGCATGAGCAGTTCTTC. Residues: CASSFSGTSGHEQFF.

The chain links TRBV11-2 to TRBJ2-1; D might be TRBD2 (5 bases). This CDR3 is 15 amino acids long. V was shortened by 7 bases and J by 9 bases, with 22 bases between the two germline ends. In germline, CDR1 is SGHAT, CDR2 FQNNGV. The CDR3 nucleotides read TGTGCCAGCAAGATTCGGAGGCAGGACTTGCGTGAGCAGTTCTTC. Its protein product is CASKIRRQDLREQFF.

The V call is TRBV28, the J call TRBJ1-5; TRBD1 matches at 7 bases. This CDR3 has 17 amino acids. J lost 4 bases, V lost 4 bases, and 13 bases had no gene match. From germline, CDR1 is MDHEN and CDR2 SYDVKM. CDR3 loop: CASSSPILTGPNQPQHF. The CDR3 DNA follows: TGTGCCAGCAGTTCTCCAATCTTGACAGGGCCTAATCAGCCCCAGCATTTT. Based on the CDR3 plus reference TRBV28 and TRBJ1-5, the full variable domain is DVKVTQSSRYLVKRTGEKVFLECVQDMDHENMFWYRQDPGLGLRLIYFSYDVKMKEKGDIPEGYSVSREKKERFSLILESASTNQTSMYLCASSSPILTGPNQPQHFGDGTRLSIL.

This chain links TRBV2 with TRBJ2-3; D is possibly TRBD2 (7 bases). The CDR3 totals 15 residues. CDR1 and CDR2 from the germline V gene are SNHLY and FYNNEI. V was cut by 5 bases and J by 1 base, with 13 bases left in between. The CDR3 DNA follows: TGTGCCAGCAGTACCCTAGGGGGGGGCACAGATACGCAGTATTTT. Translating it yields CASSTLGGGTDTQYF. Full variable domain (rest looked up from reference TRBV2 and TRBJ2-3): EPEVTQTPSHQVTQMGQEVILRCVPISNHLYFYWYRQILGQKVEFLVSFYNNEISEKSEIFDDQFSVERPDGSNFTLKIRSTKLEDSAMYFCASSTLGGGTDTQYFGPGTRLTVL.

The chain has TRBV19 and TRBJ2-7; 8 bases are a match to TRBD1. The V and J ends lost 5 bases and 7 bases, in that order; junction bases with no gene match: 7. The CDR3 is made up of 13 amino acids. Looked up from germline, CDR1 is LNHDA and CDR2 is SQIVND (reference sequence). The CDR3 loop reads CASSPWTGREQYF. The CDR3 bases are TGTGCCAGTAGTCCGTGGACAGGGCGGGAGCAGTACTTC.

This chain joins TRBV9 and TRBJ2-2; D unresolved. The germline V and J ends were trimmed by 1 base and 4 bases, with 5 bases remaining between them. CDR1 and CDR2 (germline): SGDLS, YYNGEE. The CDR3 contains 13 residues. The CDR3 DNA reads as TGTGCCAGCAGCGTACGAGCCACCGGGGAGCTGTTTTTT. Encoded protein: CASSVRATGELFF.

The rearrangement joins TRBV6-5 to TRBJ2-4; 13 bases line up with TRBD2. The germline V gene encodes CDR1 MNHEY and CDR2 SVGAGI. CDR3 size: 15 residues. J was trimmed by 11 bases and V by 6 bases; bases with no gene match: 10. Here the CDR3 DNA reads TGTGCCAGCAGCAGACTAGCGGGGGGCCAGCAGGTTCAGTACTTC. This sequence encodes CASSRLAGGQQVQYF.

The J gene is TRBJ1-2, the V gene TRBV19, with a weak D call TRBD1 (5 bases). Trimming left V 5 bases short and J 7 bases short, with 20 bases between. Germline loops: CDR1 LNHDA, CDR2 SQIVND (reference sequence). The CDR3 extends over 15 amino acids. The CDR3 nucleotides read TGTGCCAGTAGTCCCTTGGGACTTTTGGGGATTGGCTACACCTTC. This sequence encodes CASSPLGLLGIGYTF.

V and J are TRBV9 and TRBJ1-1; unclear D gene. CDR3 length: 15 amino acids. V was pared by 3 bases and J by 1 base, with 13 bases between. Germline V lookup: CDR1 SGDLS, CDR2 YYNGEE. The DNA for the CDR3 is TGTGCCAGCAGCGCAAGGGCAGGAGGGAACACTGAAGCTTTCTTT. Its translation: CASSARAGGNTEAFF.

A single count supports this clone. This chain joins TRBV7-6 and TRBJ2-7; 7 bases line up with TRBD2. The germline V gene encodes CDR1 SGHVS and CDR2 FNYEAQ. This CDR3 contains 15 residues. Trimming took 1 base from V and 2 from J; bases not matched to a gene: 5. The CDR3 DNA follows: TGTGCCAGCAGCTTAGAGGCTAGCGGAACCTACGAGCAGTACTTC. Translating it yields CASSLEASGTYEQYF. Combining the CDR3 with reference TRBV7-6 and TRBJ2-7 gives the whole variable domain GAGVSQSPRYKVTKRGQDVALRCDPISGHVSLYWYRQALGQGPEFLTYFNYEAQQDKSGLPNDRFSAERPEGSISTLTIQRTEQRDSAMYRCASSLEASGTYEQYFGPGTRLTVT.

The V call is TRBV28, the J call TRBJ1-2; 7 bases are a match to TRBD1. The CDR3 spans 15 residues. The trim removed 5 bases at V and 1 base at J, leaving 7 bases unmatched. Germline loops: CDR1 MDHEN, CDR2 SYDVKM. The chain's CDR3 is CASSPQGIRNYGYTF. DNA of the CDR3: TGTGCCAGCAGTCCACAGGGGATCCGTAACTATGGCTACACCTTC.

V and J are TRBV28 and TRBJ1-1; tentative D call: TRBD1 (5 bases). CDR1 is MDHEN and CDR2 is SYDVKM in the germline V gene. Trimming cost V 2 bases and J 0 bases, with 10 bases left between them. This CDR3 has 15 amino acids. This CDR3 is CASSLEGLMNTEAFF. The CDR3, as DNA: TGTGCCAGCAGTTTAGAGGGACTTATGAACACTGAAGCTTTCTTT.